The present T cell receptor (beta chain) was sequenced within a study of T cells in women clearing cervical HPV infection. Here immunoSEQ multiplex PCR was the method, and the copy in TCRdb shows in-frame clones only, minus some. The sample spans some 50,000 clones; the ten largest clones claim approximately 0.98%. A word on this clone: With the read ending 3 residues before the CDR3 end, the germline J gene is used to fill in that end.

The V gene's germline CDR1 is SNHLY and CDR2 FYNNEI. The CDR3 extends over 12 amino acids. The germline V and J ends were trimmed by 2 bases and 7 bases, with 6 bases remaining between them. This sequence was found in a woman between 18 and 69 years old with a cervical HPV16 infection that either progressed to CIN3+ or cleared (not recorded which). Sequencing was carried out using blood buffy coat. The chain recombines TRBV2 with TRBJ2-1; no definite D call. The CDR3 bases that were read are TGTGCCAGCAGTGAAATAGTAAATGAG. This codes for CASSEIVNE. The full CDR3 is CASSEIVNEQFF.